These 19 T cell receptor beta chains came from one sample sequenced in a study of T-cell memory formation after mild COVID-19. Via MiXCR, TCRdb re-called the 5' RACE reads, giving one row per CDR3 protein. The sample holds under 350,000 distinct CDR3 sequences, around 15% seen once. What was sequenced was PBMCs or a T cell subset sorted from them (not recorded which). The source is a man aged 18-30 years who had mild COVID-19 (a few samples of this study predate the infection). Cell type and time point are not known.

This clonotype was counted a few times. The chain has TRBV9 and TRBJ2-3; D may be TRBD1 or TRBD2 (6 bases each). V was shortened by 1 base and J by 4 bases, with 13 bases between the two germline ends. Germline V gene data show CDR1 as SGDLS and CDR2 as YYNGEE. The CDR3 runs 15 residues. CDR3 in DNA: TGTGCCAGCAGCGTAAGAGGGGGGAGATCAGATACGCAGTATTTT. The encoded protein is CASSVRGGRSDTQYF. The variable domain in full, completed from reference TRBV9 and TRBJ2-3, reads DSGVTQTPKHLITATGQRVTLRCSPRSGDLSVYWYQQSLDQGLQFLIQYYNGEERAKGNILERFSAQQFPDLHSELNLSSLELGDSALYFCASSVRGGRSDTQYFGPGTRLTVL.

This clonotype turned up a few times. The chain uses TRBV4-3 and TRBJ2-1; 15 bases line up with TRBD2. J lost 7 bases, V lost 2 bases, and 3 bases had no gene match. Germline V gene data show CDR1 as LGHNA and CDR2 as YSLEER. CDR3 length: 16 residues. The CDR3 protein is CASSQQGLAGGNEQFF. The DNA for the CDR3 is TGCGCCAGCAGCCAACAGGGACTAGCGGGGGGAAATGAGCAGTTCTTC.

This clonotype appeared many times. This chain joins TRBV24-1 and TRBJ2-1; 9 bases line up with TRBD1. This CDR3 has 15 residues. CDR1 KGHDR and CDR2 SFDVKD come from the germline V gene. Losses at the gene ends were 3 bases for V and 10 bases for J; bases not matched to a gene: 9. This CDR3 is CATSDRTGDRWEQFF. The CDR3 coding sequence is TGTGCCACCAGTGATCGGACAGGGGATAGGTGGGAGCAGTTCTTC.

This clonotype was counted ten times or more. This rearrangement joins TRBV7-2 to TRBJ2-7; 8 nucleotides line up with TRBD1. Looked up from germline, CDR1 is SGHTA and CDR2 is FQGNSA. The V segment lost 2 bases and the J segment 7 bases; nucleotides outside the gene matches: 7. The CDR3 is 14 amino acids. DNA for the CDR3: TGTGCCAGCAGCTTATTTGCAGGGGGCTTGGAGCAGTACTTC. Residues: CASSLFAGGLEQYF.

Here the CDR3 reads CASSLEPGEVYEQFF. The CDR3 DNA is TGCGCCAGCAGCTTGGAGCCAGGGGAGGTTTATGAGCAGTTCTTC. The chain couples TRBV5-1 to TRBJ2-1; possibly TRBD1 or TRBD2 for D (6 bases each). Germline loops: CDR1 SGHRS, CDR2 YFSETQ. The V and J ends lost 0 bases and 8 bases respectively, with 15 bases between them. The CDR3 covers 15 residues.

The genes are TRBV7-9 and TRBJ2-5, with 7 bases identical to TRBD1. Germline V gene data show CDR1 as SEHNR and CDR2 as FQNEAQ (reference sequence). CDR3 length: 15 residues. Unmatched junction bases numbered 10, after V lost 5 bases and J lost 4 bases. The CDR3 region has the DNA TGTGCCAGCAGCGGCGACAGGGTTGTTGGAGAGACCCAGTACTTC. Protein: CASSGDRVVGETQYF.

This clonotype was found a few times. The chain employs TRBV5-5 and TRBJ2-7; D remains ambiguous. Germline V lookup: CDR1 SGHKS, CDR2 YYEKEE (reference sequence). The CDR3 sequence is 13 residues long. V lost 2 bases and J lost 4, with 10 bases in between. CDR3 sequence reads: CASSFISRYEQYF. The DNA of the CDR3 is TGTGCCAGCAGCTTTATCTCGAGGTACGAGCAGTACTTC.

The chain carries TRBV6-5 and TRBJ2-3; D is unclear. V was shortened by 6 bases and J by 0 bases, with 10 bases between the two germline ends. The CDR3 is 14 residues long. Germline CDR1 MNHEY, CDR2 SVGAGI. CDR3 in DNA: TGTGCCAGCAGAATAAGGGCCAGCACAGATACGCAGTATTTT. As protein: CASRIRASTDTQYF.

This clonotype was seen more than once but under ten times. The V and J genes are TRBV20-1 and TRBJ1-1; D unclear. Germline V gene sequence: CDR1 DFQATT, CDR2 SNEGSKA (reference sequence). V was shortened by 3 bases and J by 2 bases, with 7 bases between the two germline ends. The CDR3 is made up of 12 amino acids. The CDR3 DNA is TGCAGTGCTAGTGATGTTAACACTGAAGCTTTCTTT. It specifies CSASDVNTEAFF.

V and J are TRBV6-5 and TRBJ1-2; no definite D call. V gave up 0 bases and J gave up 5 bases, with 7 bases separating them. The CDR3 is made up of 13 amino acids. CDR1 and CDR2 from the germline V gene are MNHEY and SVGAGI. CDR3 sequence: CASSYSTVYGYTF. The CDR3, as DNA: TGTGCCAGCAGTTACTCTACCGTATATGGCTACACCTTC.

This chain joins TRBV28 and TRBJ2-3; 8 nucleotides line up with TRBD2. Germline lookup yields CDR1 MDHEN and CDR2 SYDVKM. Trimming at V came to 10 bases and at J to 1 base, leaving 7 bases not matched to a gene. The CDR3 runs to 14 residues. CDR3: CATGGAGGTDTQYF. The CDR3 DNA follows: TGTGCCACCGGGGGGGCGGGTGGCACAGATACGCAGTATTTT.

V gene TRBV2 combines with J gene TRBJ2-7, with D possibly TRBD2 on 5 matching bases. Trimming cost V 6 bases and J 6 bases, with 18 bases left between them. Germline V lookup: CDR1 SNHLY, CDR2 FYNNEI. The CDR3 sequence is 14 residues long. CDR3 sequence reads: CASRDFGGIREQYF. The CDR3 region has the DNA TGTGCCAGCAGGGACTTCGGAGGTATCCGCGAGCAGTACTTC.

A few counts support this clonotype. The chain links TRBV11-3 to TRBJ1-1; D gene unclear. Trimming removed 2 bases from V and 4 bases from J, with 14 bases in between. This CDR3 has 15 amino acids. CDR1 and CDR2 from the germline V gene are SGHNT and YENEEA. CDR3 coding DNA: TGTGCCAGCAGCTTAATCTACAGTTACATCACTGAAGCTTTCTTT. It is translated as CASSLIYSYITEAFF.

The chain carries TRBV12-3 or TRBV12-4 and TRBJ2-3, with D possibly TRBD1 on 6 matching bases. V lost 6 bases and J 2 bases, leaving 12 bases between the germline ends. The CDR3 extends over 14 amino acids. Written as DNA, the CDR3 is TGTGCCAGCAGAGGAGGACAGAACACAGATACGCAGTATTTT. Translated: CASRGGQNTDTQYF.

This chain connects TRBV5-1 to TRBJ2-3, with D possibly being TRBD1 (5 bases). This CDR3 comprises 16 residues. Germline V gene lookup returns CDR1 SGHRS and CDR2 YFSETQ. V dropped 0 bases and J dropped 2 bases, with 13 bases sitting between them. This CDR3 is CASSLGQTVATDTQYF. The CDR3 DNA is TGCGCCAGCAGCTTGGGACAGACCGTAGCCACAGATACGCAGTATTTT.

This chain uses TRBV12-3 or TRBV12-4 with TRBJ2-7; D is uncertain. V was cut by 5 bases and J by 2 bases, with 13 bases left in between. The CDR3 spans 14 residues. CDR3 region: CASSTTGPTYEQYF. The CDR3 region has the DNA TGTGCCAGCAGTACAACCGGGCCGACCTACGAGCAGTACTTC.

This clonotype was recorded a few times. V gene TRBV11-2 combines with J gene TRBJ2-2; 14 nucleotides match TRBD2. The ends lost 5 bases at V and 5 bases at J; junction bases unmatched: 7. Germline values: CDR1 SGHAT, CDR2 FQNNGV. This CDR3 region has 17 residues. CDR3 in amino acids: CASSPGLAGGRTGELFF. The DNA of the CDR3 is TGTGCCAGCAGCCCAGGACTAGCGGGGGGTCGAACCGGGGAGCTGTTTTTT.

At least ten counts were recorded for this clonotype. V gene TRBV12-3 or TRBV12-4 combines with J gene TRBJ2-1; 7 bases are shared with TRBD1. This CDR3 region has 12 residues. V gave up 3 bases and J gave up 7 bases; unmatched junction bases: 0. CDR3 sequence reads: CASSLTGNEQFF. In DNA form, the CDR3 reads TGTGCCAGCAGTTTGACAGGGAATGAGCAGTTCTTC.

This chain connects TRBV24-1 to TRBJ2-1; D not certain. Germline CDR1 reads KGHDR; CDR2 reads SFDVKD. Trimming left V 4 bases short and J 6 bases short, with 24 bases between. CDR3 size: 18 residues. The CDR3 region has the DNA TGTGCCACCAGTGAGGCAAAGTCGCGCGTGAGGTCGTCCAATGAGCAGTTCTTC. Translated: CATSEAKSRVRSSNEQFF.